A selection of T cell receptor beta chains follows, all from one sample in a study of T cell responses to AZD1222 COVID-19 vaccine. Measured with immunoSEQ multiplex PCR; TCRdb has only the in-frame clones, and not every one. The sample has 150,000 or so clones; about 92% are singletons. The sequencing used peripheral blood, collected 28 days after the second AZD1222 dose. All receptors come from an adult who received the AZD1222 COVID-19 vaccine. Both conserved end residues are part of each CDR3. The D gene is left open where the match is weak. A row's size may be missing; if present it is once, few, many or a size class.

V gene: TRBV29-1
J gene: TRBJ2-1
clone size: -
D gene: TRBD2
CDR3 length: 15
CDR3 DNA: TGCAGCGTTGAAGTGGGACTACCCTCCTACAATGAGCAGTTCTTC
CDR3 protein: CSVEVGLPSYNEQFF

V gene: TRBV6-2/TRBV6-3
J gene: TRBJ1-2
clone size: -
D gene: -
CDR3 length: 16
CDR3 DNA: TGTGCCAGCAGCCGCCCTTTGGGGGGCACTAACTATGGCTACACCTTC
CDR3 protein: CASSRPLGGTNYGYTF

V gene: TRBV27
J gene: TRBJ1-5
clone size: -
D gene: TRBD1
CDR3 length: 14
CDR3 DNA: TGTGCCAGCAGTTACAGGGGTAAGAATCAGCCCCAGCATTTT
CDR3 protein: CASSYRGKNQPQHF

V gene: TRBV2
J gene: TRBJ1-1
clone size: -
D gene: TRBD1
CDR3 length: 13
CDR3 DNA: TGTGCCAGCAGCTACACAGGGGACACTGAAGCTTTCTTT
CDR3 protein: CASSYTGDTEAFF

V gene: TRBV27
J gene: TRBJ1-1
clone size: -
D gene: -
CDR3 length: 14
CDR3 DNA: TGTGCCAGCAGTCCCGGACAGCAGAACACTGAAGCTTTCTTT
CDR3 protein: CASSPGQQNTEAFF

V gene: TRBV10-1
J gene: TRBJ2-1
clone size: -
D gene: TRBD2
CDR3 length: 15
CDR3 DNA: TGCGCCAGCAGTTTAGCGGGAGACGGGTACAATGAGCAGTTCTTC
CDR3 protein: CASSLAGDGYNEQFF

V gene: TRBV19
J gene: TRBJ2-2
clone size: -
D gene: TRBD1
CDR3 length: 15
CDR3 DNA: TGTGCCAGTAGTCTGACAGGGGAGGACACCGGGGAGCTGTTTTTT
CDR3 protein: CASSLTGEDTGELFF

V gene: TRBV16
J gene: TRBJ1-5
clone size: -
D gene: -
CDR3 length: 13
CDR3 DNA: TGTGCCAGCAGCCAAAGTGGGAACCAGCCCCAGCATTTT
CDR3 protein: CASSQSGNQPQHF

V gene: TRBV28
J gene: TRBJ2-7
clone size: -
D gene: TRBD2
CDR3 length: 15
CDR3 DNA: TGTGCCAGCAAAAGAGAGACTAGCGGGAGCTACGAGCAGTACTTC
CDR3 protein: CASKRETSGSYEQYF

V gene: TRBV6-5
J gene: TRBJ2-1
clone size: -
D gene: -
CDR3 length: 13
CDR3 DNA: TGTGCCAGCAGTCAGGGACTCGAGAATGAGCAGTTCTTC
CDR3 protein: CASSQGLENEQFF

V gene: TRBV5-1
J gene: TRBJ2-1
clone size: -
D gene: TRBD2
CDR3 length: 16
CDR3 DNA: TGCGCCAGCAGCTTGGCCCCAGCGGGAGGGCCGAATGAGCAGTTCTTC
CDR3 protein: CASSLAPAGGPNEQFF

V gene: TRBV4-1
J gene: TRBJ2-2
clone size: -
D gene: TRBD2
CDR3 length: 15
CDR3 DNA: TGCGCCAGCAGCCAAGAGGGCGGGAGGCCCGGGGAGCTGTTTTTT
CDR3 protein: CASSQEGGRPGELFF

V gene: TRBV5-1
J gene: TRBJ1-2
clone size: -
D gene: -
CDR3 length: 14
CDR3 DNA: TGCGCCAGCAGTCCAAACAGGGATTTAGATGGCTACACCTTC
CDR3 protein: CASSPNRDLDGYTF

V gene: TRBV5-1
J gene: TRBJ2-3
clone size: -
D gene: -
CDR3 length: 13
CDR3 DNA: TGCGCCAGCAGCCCGTGGAGCACAGATACGCAGTATTTT
CDR3 protein: CASSPWSTDTQYF

V gene: TRBV5-1
J gene: TRBJ2-3
clone size: once
D gene: -
CDR3 length: 16
CDR3 DNA: TGCGCCAGCAGCTTGGGACAGACGAACTTCTTAGATACGCAGTATTTT
CDR3 protein: CASSLGQTNFLDTQYF

V gene: TRBV7-9
J gene: TRBJ2-1
clone size: once
D gene: -
CDR3 length: 15
CDR3 DNA: TGTGCCAGCAGCTTAGGTAGGGTAGCAGACAATGAGCAGTTCTTC
CDR3 protein: CASSLGRVADNEQFF

V gene: TRBV3-1/TRBV3-2
J gene: TRBJ2-1
clone size: -
D gene: -
CDR3 length: 15
CDR3 DNA: TGTGCCAGCAGCCTTGACAGGATCGTCCACAATGAGCAGTTCTTC
CDR3 protein: CASSLDRIVHNEQFF

V gene: TRBV6-6
J gene: TRBJ2-1
clone size: once
D gene: TRBD2
CDR3 length: 15
CDR3 DNA: TGTGCCAGCACTCCAGCGGGAGGTGGCCTCAATGAGCAGTTCTTC
CDR3 protein: CASTPAGGGLNEQFF

V gene: TRBV5-8
J gene: TRBJ2-4
clone size: -
D gene: -
CDR3 length: 15
CDR3 DNA: TGTGCCAGCAGCTTATCCGGGACCGGGGTGGGCATTCAGTACTTC
CDR3 protein: CASSLSGTGVGIQYF

V gene: TRBV3-1/TRBV3-2
J gene: TRBJ1-2
clone size: -
D gene: TRBD1
CDR3 length: 18
CDR3 DNA: TGTGCCAGCAGCCAAGGTGGGGGGACAGGGAGTTTTGACTATGGCTACACCTTC
CDR3 protein: CASSQGGGTGSFDYGYTF

V gene: TRBV15
J gene: TRBJ1-1
clone size: -
D gene: -
CDR3 length: 13
CDR3 DNA: TGTGCCACCAGCGCGACACTGAACACTGAAGCTTTCTTT
CDR3 protein: CATSATLNTEAFF

V gene: TRBV7-3
J gene: TRBJ2-1
clone size: -
D gene: -
CDR3 length: 15
CDR3 DNA: TGTGCCAGCAGCTTAATCCGCCGCTCCCGGGATGAGCAGTTCTTC
CDR3 protein: CASSLIRRSRDEQFF

V gene: TRBV5-1
J gene: TRBJ2-7
clone size: -
D gene: -
CDR3 length: 14
CDR3 DNA: TGCGCCAGCAGCTTGACCGGGGGTACCTACGAGCAGTACTTC
CDR3 protein: CASSLTGGTYEQYF

V gene: TRBV29-1
J gene: TRBJ2-5
clone size: -
D gene: -
CDR3 length: 11
CDR3 DNA: TGCAGCGGGGATGTAGGGGAGACCCAGTACTTC
CDR3 protein: CSGDVGETQYF

V gene: TRBV28
J gene: TRBJ1-3
clone size: -
D gene: -
CDR3 length: 16
CDR3 DNA: TGTGCCAGCAGTTTATATTCAGGTGGGCCTGGAAACACCATATATTTT
CDR3 protein: CASSLYSGGPGNTIYF

V gene: TRBV7-9
J gene: TRBJ2-7
clone size: -
D gene: -
CDR3 length: 15
CDR3 DNA: TGTGCCAGCAGCTTAAAGGGGACGGGATCGGCCGAGCAGTACTTC
CDR3 protein: CASSLKGTGSAEQYF

V gene: TRBV29-1
J gene: TRBJ1-1
clone size: -
D gene: TRBD1
CDR3 length: 14
CDR3 DNA: TGCAGCGTTGACTCGACAGGGATGAACACTGAAGCTTTCTTT
CDR3 protein: CSVDSTGMNTEAFF

V gene: TRBV18
J gene: TRBJ1-5
clone size: -
D gene: -
CDR3 length: 14
CDR3 DNA: TGTGCCAGCTCAGCACAGGATAGCAATCAGCCCCAGCATTTT
CDR3 protein: CASSAQDSNQPQHF

V gene: TRBV10-3
J gene: TRBJ1-1
clone size: -
D gene: -
CDR3 length: 14
CDR3 DNA: TGTGCCATCAGTGACGGGGCGGGGAACACTGAAGCTTTCTTT
CDR3 protein: CAISDGAGNTEAFF

V gene: TRBV7-2
J gene: TRBJ1-4
clone size: -
D gene: -
CDR3 length: 14
CDR3 DNA: TGTGCCAGCAGCTTCGCAGGGGAATTCGAAAAACTGTTTTTT
CDR3 protein: CASSFAGEFEKLFF

V gene: TRBV5-5
J gene: TRBJ1-3
clone size: -
D gene: -
CDR3 length: 16
CDR3 DNA: TGTGCCAGCAGCTTGGAGGGGGGATTCTCTGGAAACACCATATATTTT
CDR3 protein: CASSLEGGFSGNTIYF

V gene: TRBV5-5
J gene: TRBJ1-6
clone size: -
D gene: -
CDR3 length: 18
CDR3 DNA: TGTGCCAGCAGCCGGAGGGGACCGTCTAGCTCCTATAATTCACCCCTCCACTTT
CDR3 protein: CASSRRGPSSSYNSPLHF

V gene: TRBV7-8
J gene: TRBJ1-1
clone size: -
D gene: -
CDR3 length: 13
CDR3 DNA: TGTGCCAGCAGCTTATTCTGGGACACTGAAGCTTTCTTT
CDR3 protein: CASSLFWDTEAFF

V gene: TRBV3-1/TRBV3-2
J gene: TRBJ1-5
clone size: -
D gene: TRBD1
CDR3 length: 14
CDR3 DNA: TGTGCCAGCAGCCAGGACAGGGAGGATCAGCCCCAGCATTTT
CDR3 protein: CASSQDREDQPQHF

V gene: TRBV4-3
J gene: TRBJ2-3
clone size: -
D gene: TRBD2
CDR3 length: 14
CDR3 DNA: TGCGCCAGCAGCCAGGGGACTAGTTCGGATACGCAGTATTTT
CDR3 protein: CASSQGTSSDTQYF

V gene: TRBV28
J gene: TRBJ1-2
clone size: -
D gene: -
CDR3 length: 13
CDR3 DNA: TGTGCCAGCAGTCCTGGACCCCGGGAAGGCTACACCTTC
CDR3 protein: CASSPGPREGYTF

V gene: TRBV7-7
J gene: TRBJ2-2
clone size: -
D gene: TRBD2
CDR3 length: 16
CDR3 DNA: TGTGCCAGCAGCTTAGCGGGAGGGTCGAACACCGGGGAGCTGTTTTTT
CDR3 protein: CASSLAGGSNTGELFF

V gene: TRBV5-1
J gene: TRBJ2-2
clone size: -
D gene: -
CDR3 length: 14
CDR3 DNA: TGCGCCAGCAGCTTGGGTCTACTTGAAGAGGAGCTGTTTTTT
CDR3 protein: CASSLGLLEEELFF

V gene: TRBV7-9
J gene: TRBJ2-7
clone size: -
D gene: TRBD1
CDR3 length: 15
CDR3 DNA: TGTGCCAGCAGCCCGAGGACAGGGGCCACCTACGAGCAGTACTTC
CDR3 protein: CASSPRTGATYEQYF

V gene: TRBV30
J gene: TRBJ2-1
clone size: few
D gene: -
CDR3 length: 11
CDR3 DNA: TGTGCCTGGGCCGGAGCCCGTGAGCAGTTCTTC
CDR3 protein: CAWAGAREQFF

V gene: TRBV5-1
J gene: TRBJ2-3
clone size: once
D gene: TRBD2
CDR3 length: 16
CDR3 DNA: TGCGCCAGCAGCTCTGGGAGGGCCGCGTTGACAGATACGCAGTATTTT
CDR3 protein: CASSSGRAALTDTQYF

V gene: TRBV12-3/TRBV12-4
J gene: TRBJ1-5
clone size: -
D gene: -
CDR3 length: 13
CDR3 DNA: TGTGCCAGCAGTTTTGGGGTTAGTCAGCCCCAGCATTTT
CDR3 protein: CASSFGVSQPQHF

V gene: TRBV7-9
J gene: TRBJ1-1
clone size: -
D gene: -
CDR3 length: 12
CDR3 DNA: TGTGCCAGCAGCGCTACGGCAACTGAAGCTTTCTTT
CDR3 protein: CASSATATEAFF

V gene: TRBV6-5
J gene: TRBJ1-5
clone size: -
D gene: TRBD1
CDR3 length: 13
CDR3 DNA: TGTGCCAGCCAAAAGGACAGGGCTGAGCCCCAGCATTTT
CDR3 protein: CASQKDRAEPQHF

V gene: TRBV3-1/TRBV3-2
J gene: TRBJ1-1
clone size: once
D gene: -
CDR3 length: 15
CDR3 DNA: TGTGCCAGCAGCCCTAGCCCCAATCGGAACACTGAAGCTTTCTTT
CDR3 protein: CASSPSPNRNTEAFF

V gene: TRBV28
J gene: TRBJ2-3
clone size: -
D gene: -
CDR3 length: 14
CDR3 DNA: TGTGCCAGCAGTTTTCAGAGCTCCACAGATACGCAGTATTTT
CDR3 protein: CASSFQSSTDTQYF

V gene: TRBV7-3
J gene: TRBJ1-3
clone size: -
D gene: -
CDR3 length: 13
CDR3 DNA: TGTGCCAGCAGCGTGAACTCTGGAAACACCATATATTTT
CDR3 protein: CASSVNSGNTIYF

V gene: TRBV7-9
J gene: TRBJ1-1
clone size: -
D gene: -
CDR3 length: 14
CDR3 DNA: TGTGCCAGCAGCTTAAACTCAGGGTACACTGAAGCTTTCTTT
CDR3 protein: CASSLNSGYTEAFF